The sequence of this T cell receptor beta chain was determined in a study of T cells in Graves' hyperthyroidism and ophthalmopathy. Fresh peripheral blood, approximately 9.1 ml, was the source of the PBMCs. This clonotype was seen ten or more times. Amplification targeted TCR beta CDR3 regions from RNA transcripts. TCR CDR3 regions were first amplified by RT-PCR with HTBI primers. TCRdb redid the calling of the multiplex PCR reads with MiXCR, one entry per CDR3 protein. Of around 450,000 distinct CDR3 sequences listed, about a sixth are singletons. Germline V gives CDR1 DFQATT, CDR2 SNEGSKA (reference sequence). V gave up 6 bases and J gave up 5 bases; unmatched junction bases: 4. The CDR3 has 12 residues.

Material for sequencing was blood. The receptor was derived from a woman aged 18-35 years with Graves' hyperthyroidism. The rearrangement links TRBV20-1 to TRBJ1-5; 7 bases are shared with TRBD1. The CDR3 DNA sequence: TGCAGTGCGGTAACAGGGGATCAGCCCCAGCATTTT. This translates into CSAVTGDQPQHF.